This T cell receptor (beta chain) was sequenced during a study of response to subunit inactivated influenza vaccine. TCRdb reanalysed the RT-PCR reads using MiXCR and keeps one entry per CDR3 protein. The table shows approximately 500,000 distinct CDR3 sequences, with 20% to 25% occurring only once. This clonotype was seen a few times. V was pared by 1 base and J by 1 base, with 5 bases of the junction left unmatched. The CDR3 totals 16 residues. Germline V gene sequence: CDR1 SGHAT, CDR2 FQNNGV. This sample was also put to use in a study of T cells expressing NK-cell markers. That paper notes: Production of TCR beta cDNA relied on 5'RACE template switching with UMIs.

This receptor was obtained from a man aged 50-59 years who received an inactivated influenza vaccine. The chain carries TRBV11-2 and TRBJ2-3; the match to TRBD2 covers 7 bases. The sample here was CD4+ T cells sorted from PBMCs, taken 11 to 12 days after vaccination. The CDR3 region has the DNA TGTGCCAGCAGCTTAGGGACTAGAGTAGGCACAGATACGCAGTATTTT. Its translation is CASSLGTRVGTDTQYF.